This T cell receptor (beta chain) was captured by sequencing in a study of shared clonotypes between healthy human individuals. Trimming stripped 3 bases from V and 7 bases from J, with 7 bases between. Germline CDR1 DFQATT, CDR2 SNEGSKA (reference sequence). The CDR3 loop spans 11 amino acids. Naive CD8 cells, CD45RO-negative and positively selected for CCR7, excluded terminally differentiated effector memory CD45RA+ cells. Sequenced by immunoSEQ multiplex PCR; TCRdb stores in-frame clones only, minus some. The sample includes about 2.1 million clones, roughly 91% of them seen just once. The sequencing input was naive CD8+ T cells from PBMCs. The rearrangement links TRBV20-1 to TRBJ2-1; possibly TRBD2 for D (5 bases). This receptor was obtained from a man aged 18-30 years in good health. Some clones in this sample may be carry-over from other donors' samples. CDR3 sequence: CSASTGNEQFF. The DNA for the CDR3 is TGCAGTGCTAGTACGGGAAATGAGCAGTTCTTC.